This paragraph reports one T cell receptor beta chain. What this receptor recognizes is not known. No base qualities exist here, and no much larger clone lies one base off it. The data originate from a study of shared clonotypes between healthy human individuals (TCRdb year 2020). For the wider study: A few men and a couple of women, aged 18 to 49 years, made up the cohort. Between about 0.8 and 9.5 billion PBMCs per donor were obtained by leukapheresis. Libraries were prepared and TCR repertoires were sequenced by different laboratories using diverse techniques, in order to increase sequencing depth and limit assay-specific biases. The study deeply sequenced blood TCR repertoires of roughly five healthy adults to estimate repertoire size and the extent of clonotype sharing between individuals. Per donor, three plates each were used for CD4 naive and CD4 memory, two for CD8 naive, and one for CD8 memory.

The donors were healthy, HIV-negative adults who had no recently reported acute infections or vaccinations. Every donor was a Caucasian adult residing in Nashville, Tennessee, USA. Magnetic negative selection was used to enrich CD4+ T cells, after which naive cells were positively selected on CD45RA and the negative fraction became the memory subset. Blood was obtained by leukapheresis, after which PBMCs were separated by Ficoll-Histopaque density gradient centrifugation and cryopreserved in liquid nitrogen vapor phase. Analytical flow cytometry was used to check the purity and quantity of every magnetically sorted T cell population. Each sorted fraction had its genomic DNA isolated and then quantified by UV absorbance on a Nanodrop 2000c. General conclusions and limits of the study: Only blood was sampled, and tissue TCR repertoires likely differ from those in blood. Estimated clonotype richness was generally larger for naive than for memory subsets. Pairwise subsampling led to the expectation that sequencing depth would affect the degree of clonotype sharing among donors. Compared with non-shared clonotypes, clonotypes shared by all four sorted-subset donors had higher generation probabilities. About 5% of naive CD4, 3% to 4% of naive CD8, approximately 2.2% of memory CD4, and 0.4% of memory CD8 clonotypes were shared across a handful of donors. Incomplete sequencing was indicated by rarefaction of sorted-subset datasets, despite the large sequencing depth. The genetic and exposure-history diversity represented was limited by the small number of donors.

TCR CDR3 regions were amplified from genomic DNA by multiplex PCR using the deep immunoSEQ assay. Extracted genomic DNA from each cell subset was distributed evenly across all wells of several immunoSEQ 96-well plates, and each plate was treated as a replicate. For sorted subsets, 200 to 250 ng genomic DNA, equal to approximately 30,000 T cell genomes, was loaded into each replicate PCR. Purified libraries were measured with a Qubit 3.0 fluorometer, size-checked on a Bioanalyzer 2100, and measured again with the KAPA Library Quantification kit. Every immunoSEQ 96-well plate was sequenced on a separate single-read 150-cycle Illumina NextSeq 550 flow cell. The paper's processing steps were these. The immunoSEQ output contained only junctional sequences without quality scores, so filtering could not match that applied to full-length reads. Sequences were annotated with PyIR, a Python wrapper for IgBLAST v1.9, and V/J genes and CDR3 were assigned using IMGT germline references. Any read was removed if the V/J assignment was weak (E-value above 1e-6), the CDR3 was missing, or the read contained stop codons, out-of-frame junctions, or ambiguous translated residues. V3J clonotypes were defined by identical inferred V gene, J gene, and CDR3 amino acid sequence. The percentage overlap between two repertoires was calculated by dividing the number of shared unique clonotypes by the size of the smaller repertoire. RTK rarefaction, the Chao1 estimator, and Recon v2.1 estimates of unobserved clonotypes were used to assess repertoire richness. OLGA was used to compute generation probabilities for all TCRbeta clonotypes that the gDNA method yielded from a handful of donors. TCRdb obtained this table from immuneACCESS and retained in-frame rearrangements with V and J assigned. These tables miss some clones; where compared with another copy, unresolved V genes account for less than half of the shortfall, and the remainder is unexplained. The D gene and trimming were derived from the DNA, and the V and J assignments and clone size from that table. This sample comprises over a million clones, approximately 80% of them detected only once. More than 0.5% of the sample is in the top ten clones.

From cysteine to phenylalanine, the CDR3 is 14 amino acids long. The read is trimmed to its CDR3 DNA, 42 bases read in frame from base 1. V loses 3 bases, J loses 4 bases, and the germline ends lie 12 bases apart. From the germline V gene, CDR1 is ENHRY and CDR2 is SYGVKD. This receptor chain uses TRBV10-3 and TRBJ1-1; too little of a D gene remains to name it. Sequenced input: memory CD4+ T cells from PBMCs. The sample's cell subset or site label is to be understood as: CD45RA-negative fraction. The origin of this receptor is a man aged 18 to 35 in good health. Some clones in this sample may be carry-over from other donors' samples. The base sequence is TGTGCCATCAGTGATAAAGGGTTGTTCACTGAAGCTTTCTTT. It encodes CAISDKGLFTEAFF.